These T cell receptor beta chains were read from a single sample in a study of blood T cell repertoires in COVID-19. TCRdb's copy holds only in-frame clones and misses some; the assay was immunoSEQ multiplex PCR. The profile covers approximately 240,000 clones, with 75% to 95% appearing a single time and under 2.5% taken by the ten largest. Material for sequencing was PBMCs or T cells enriched from blood (not recorded which). Receptors were obtained from a woman aged 18-35 years who had recovered from COVID-19. Each CDR3 is given without its conserved first and last residue. The D gene is left open where the match is weak.

d_gene,j_gene,v_gene,CDR3aa
TRBD1,TRBJ2-1,TRBV9,ASSVGQGAYNEQF
-,TRBJ2-4,TRBV3-1/TRBV3-2,ASSQEGATQAKNIQY
TRBD1,TRBJ1-5,TRBV28,ASSSPPDRPNQPQH
-,TRBJ1-2,TRBV9,ASSVQEDFYYGYT
-,TRBJ1-3,TRBV18,ASSPRLSSGNTIY
-,TRBJ1-2,TRBV11-3,ASSPGHNYGYT
-,TRBJ1-4,TRBV9,ASSVDSTNEKLF
-,TRBJ1-2,TRBV5-8,ASRTQGLRGYT
TRBD1,TRBJ2-4,TRBV28,ASSLAGQVKNIQY
TRBD1,TRBJ1-3,TRBV11-2,ASSLVPGTGAGNTIY
TRBD1,TRBJ1-1,TRBV5-1,ASSPGQGRTEAF
-,TRBJ1-2,TRBV4-3,ASSQVDSPYGYT
TRBD1,TRBJ1-2,TRBV10-2,ASGRDRAVSGYT
-,TRBJ1-5,TRBV28,ASSPPLFSNQPQH
TRBD1,TRBJ2-1,TRBV2,ASWTGRSYNEQF
TRBD2,TRBJ2-2,TRBV5-1,ASSLEVFTSGRENTGELF
TRBD1,TRBJ1-2,TRBV3-1/TRBV3-2,ASSRGTGSFDGNYGYT
-,TRBJ2-1,TRBV9,ASSERDWTYNEQF
-,TRBJ1-4,TRBV5-1,ASSLELPSAGEKLF
TRBD2,TRBJ2-5,TRBV4-1,ASSSQLATQETQY
-,TRBJ1-1,TRBV5-8,ASSLVLGLGTEAF
-,TRBJ1-2,TRBV5-6,ASSLLRQDYGYT
-,TRBJ2-1,TRBV5-1,ASSLGFNNEQF
TRBD1,TRBJ1-2,TRBV12-3/TRBV12-4,ASSVNHRDRGS
TRBD1,TRBJ1-5,TRBV20-1,SASPGDRDSQPQH
TRBD1,TRBJ2-7,TRBV29-1,SVLDRGASYEQY
-,TRBJ1-2,TRBV7-9,ASSLGNRDLIYGYT
TRBD2,TRBJ2-6,TRBV5-1,ASSSEREEANVLT
-,TRBJ1-2,TRBV7-8,ASSFGQAAGYT
-,TRBJ2-1,TRBV7-8,ASTPWGDDSYNEQF
-,TRBJ1-4,TRBV7-2,ASSSRSNEKLF
TRBD1,TRBJ2-7,TRBV4-2,ASSQGQGASYEQY
TRBD1,TRBJ2-2,TRBV19,ASSVLGQVANTGELF
-,TRBJ1-3,TRBV15,ATSRGGLSGNTIY
-,TRBJ2-3,TRBV6-5,ASRTSTDTQY
-,TRBJ2-1,TRBV28,ASSLAREGEQF
-,TRBJ1-4,TRBV19,ASSISPGTNEKLF
TRBD1,TRBJ2-3,TRBV19,ASSIAPGQGGDTQY
TRBD2,TRBJ2-3,TRBV3-1/TRBV3-2,ASSLSGGVGTDTQY
TRBD2,TRBJ2-5,TRBV7-2,ASSLAAGGRETQY
-,TRBJ2-3,TRBV5-1,ASSQSSDTQY
-,TRBJ1-5,TRBV18,ASSPSSNQPQH
TRBD2,TRBJ2-1,TRBV5-1,ASSSIAGGDNEQF
-,TRBJ1-2,TRBV28,ASSFTGGYGYT
-,TRBJ1-2,TRBV2,AIRPGSYGYT
-,TRBJ2-3,TRBV5-1,ASSLVGAPLRDTQY
-,TRBJ1-2,TRBV5-6,ASSLGRSEVYGYT
-,TRBJ1-1,TRBV15,ATRNWGMNTEAF
-,TRBJ1-3,TRBV12-3/TRBV12-4,ASSLGQGNTIY
TRBD1,TRBJ2-5,TRBV28,ASSAGTGAVETQY
-,TRBJ1-2,TRBV9,ASSVARAGLGYT
TRBD2,TRBJ2-7,TRBV7-2,ASSRLAASYEQY
-,TRBJ2-3,TRBV7-9,ASSLGTYTDTQY
TRBD2,TRBJ2-7,TRBV2,ASRTGGIPYEQY